What follows are 30 T cell receptor beta chains derived from one specimen sequenced in a study of cytomegalovirus exposure and HLA in healthy donors. Both 60 Vbeta primers and 13 Jbeta primers went into the PCR. TCRdb keeps only in-frame clones here, not all; method: immunoSEQ multiplex PCR. Among over 50,000 clones listed, 70% to 90% were seen once. The sequenced sample was PBMCs. The receptors shown here come from a man younger than 40 in good health and CMV-seropositive.

This chain uses TRBV7-2 with TRBJ2-7; 9 bases line up with TRBD1. CDR1 and CDR2 (germline): SGHTA, FQGNSA. J gave up 3 bases and V 5 bases, and 2 bases lay outside the gene matches. The CDR3 has 13 amino acids. The CDR3 nucleotides read TGTGCCAGCAGCATGACAGGGGGCTACGAGCAGTACTTC. It codes for CASSMTGGYEQYF.

The V call is TRBV5-3, the J call TRBJ2-1; possibly TRBD1 for D (5 bases). TRBV5-3 is marked as an open reading frame, function uncertain. The CDR3 runs 15 residues. The ends were cut back, 6 bases at V and 5 bases at J, with 18 bases in the middle. CDR3 in DNA: TGTGCCAGAACCCGGACAACAGGTAGGGACAATGAGCAGTTCTTC. Translated: CARTRTTGRDNEQFF.

The chain joins TRBV5-1 to TRBJ1-4; a possible D gene is TRBD1 (5 bases). The CDR3 totals 13 residues. Germline CDR1 and CDR2: SGHRS and YFSETQ. Trimming left V 5 bases short and J 5 bases short, with 10 bases between. The DNA for the CDR3 is TGCGCCAGCAGGACAGTTGAAAATGAAAAACTGTTTTTT. Translated, it gives CASRTVENEKLFF.

J is TRBJ2-1 and V is TRBV6-6; D is possibly TRBD1 (5 bases). V lost 0 bases to trimming and J lost 6 bases, with 9 bases between them. CDR3 size: 14 residues. Per the germline V gene, CDR1 is MNHNY and CDR2 is SVGAGI (reference sequence). As DNA, the CDR3 is TGTGCCAGCAGTTACTCCGACAGTGCCAATGAGCAGTTCTTC. It translates to CASSYSDSANEQFF.

The chain is built from TRBV11-2 and TRBJ1-5; D is undetermined. The V end lost 6 bases, the J end lost 5 bases, and 20 bases lay between the germline ends. Germline CDR1 and CDR2: SGHAT and FQNNGV. The CDR3 length is 16 residues. CDR3 in DNA: TGTGCCAGCAGTCTTGGGGTTGGAGGGTACGATCAGCCCCAGCATTTT. Amino acids: CASSLGVGGYDQPQHF.

V and J are TRBV5-4 and TRBJ1-4; possible D gene TRBD1, 5 bases. V lost 0 bases to trimming and J lost 5 bases, with 8 bases between them. Germline CDR1 reads SGHNT; CDR2 reads YYREEE (reference sequence). The CDR3 totals 14 residues. CDR3 in DNA: TGTGCCAGCAGCTTGGGGGGCGCAAATGAAAAACTGTTTTTT. It codes for CASSLGGANEKLFF.

The chain uses TRBV11-2 and TRBJ1-1; possible D gene TRBD1, 6 bases. The CDR3 runs 15 residues. Trimming took 5 bases from V and 5 from J, leaving 18 bases between them. CDR1 is SGHAT and CDR2 is FQNNGV in the germline V gene. The CDR3, as DNA: TGTGCCAGCAGCCCATGGACAGTTAAGGGGACTGAAGCTTTCTTT. It codes for CASSPWTVKGTEAFF.

The chain couples TRBV28 to TRBJ2-2; D gene unclear. This CDR3 spans 13 amino acids. Germline V gives CDR1 MDHEN, CDR2 SYDVKM. V was clipped by 7 bases and J by 4 bases, with 10 bases between them. DNA of the CDR3: TGTGCCAGCATTCTAGTGGGCACCGGGGAGCTGTTTTTT. It translates to CASILVGTGELFF.

This chain joins TRBV5-6 and TRBJ2-5; D perhaps matches TRBD1 (5 bases). CDR3 size: 13 residues. CDR1 and CDR2 (germline): SGHDT, YYEEEE. V dropped 0 bases and J dropped 5 bases, with 8 bases sitting between them. The CDR3 DNA sequence: TGTGCCAGCAGCTTGGCAGGGATGGAGACCCAGTACTTC. Protein sequence: CASSLAGMETQYF. The variable domain in full, with the rest retrieved from reference TRBV5-6 and TRBJ2-5, is DAGVTQSPTHLIKTRGQQVTLRCSPKSGHDTVSWYQQALGQGPQFIFQYYEEEERQRGNFPDRFSGHQFPNYSSELNVNALLLGDSALYLCASSLAGMETQYFGPGTRLLVL.

This chain uses TRBV6-1 with TRBJ2-2; D remains unclear. CDR1 and CDR2 (germline): MNHNS, SASEGT. This CDR3 contains 14 residues. The V and J ends lost 4 bases and 7 bases respectively, with 13 bases between them. CDR3 in DNA: TGTGCCAGCAGTGGGCATGTAACATACGGGGAGCTGTTTTTT. This gives the protein CASSGHVTYGELFF.

The V call is TRBV7-2, the J call TRBJ2-1; D ambiguous. The germline V and J ends were trimmed by 2 bases and 6 bases, with 5 bases remaining between them. Germline CDR1 and CDR2: SGHTA and FQGNSA. CDR3 length: 12 residues. The CDR3 sequence is CASSLTTNEQFF. CDR3 DNA sequence: TGTGCCAGCAGCTTAACTACCAATGAGCAGTTCTTC.

The V gene is TRBV5-8, the J gene TRBJ1-1; 7 nucleotides align to TRBD1. J gave up 7 bases and V 4 bases, and 4 bases lay outside the gene matches. The V gene's germline CDR1 is SGHTS and CDR2 YDEGEE. The CDR3 covers 12 residues. The CDR3: CASSPRQGEAFF. In DNA, the CDR3 is TGTGCCAGCAGCCCCAGACAGGGTGAAGCTTTCTTT.

The V gene is TRBV19, the J gene TRBJ1-1, with D possibly being TRBD1 (5 bases). CDR1 and CDR2 (germline): LNHDA, SQIVND (reference sequence). The CDR3 contains 13 residues. The V and J ends lost 5 bases and 5 bases respectively, with 12 bases between them. For the CDR3, the DNA is TGTGCCAGTAGTGGAACAGGTGAGACTGAAGCTTTCTTT. Its protein product is CASSGTGETEAFF.

The CDR3 bases are TGTGCCAGCAGCTTGGACAGGAACACTGAAGCTTTCTTT. Encoded protein: CASSLDRNTEAFF. V gene TRBV11-3 combines with J gene TRBJ1-1; D possibly corresponds to TRBD1 (6 bases). Germline V CDR1 and CDR2: SGHNT, YENEEA. The CDR3 totals 13 residues. V lost 3 bases to trimming and J lost 1 base, with 6 bases between them.

This clone was seen once. This sequence joins TRBV2 and TRBJ2-7, with 8 bases that match TRBD2. Trimming at V came to 5 bases and at J to 4 bases, leaving 10 bases not matched to a gene. Germline V gene data show CDR1 as SNHLY and CDR2 as FYNNEI. The CDR3 runs to 15 residues. This CDR3 reads CASSLTGTRRYEQYF. The CDR3 nucleotides read TGTGCCAGCAGTCTCACCGGGACTAGAAGATACGAGCAGTACTTC.

The J gene is TRBJ2-7, the V gene TRBV10-3; 9 positions match TRBD2. With 1 base clipped from V and 2 bases from J, the junction kept 6 bases outside the gene matches. CDR1 and CDR2 (germline): ENHRY, SYGVKD. This CDR3 region has 16 residues. In DNA, the CDR3 is TGTGCCATCAGTGAGTACGGCGGGAGGGCGACCTACGAGCAGTACTTC. It specifies CAISEYGGRATYEQYF.

Only a few counts were recorded for this clone. This chain connects TRBV6-6 to TRBJ2-3; TRBD2 matches at 9 bases. Germline V lookup: CDR1 MNHNY, CDR2 SVGAGI (reference sequence). The ends lost 8 bases at V and 3 bases at J; junction bases unmatched: 9. The CDR3 sequence is 15 residues long. The CDR3 loop is CASLSGGRVTDTQYF. In DNA form, the CDR3 reads TGTGCCAGCCTCTCCGGCGGGAGGGTGACAGATACGCAGTATTTT.

The chain uses TRBV7-2 and TRBJ2-7; D unresolved. Per the germline V gene, CDR1 is SGHTA and CDR2 is FQGNSA. The CDR3 contains 14 residues. Trimming stripped 1 base from V and 4 bases from J, with 11 bases between. CDR3 nucleotide sequence: TGTGCCAGCAGCTTAGGAGGCTTATCTTACGAGCAGTACTTC. This encodes CASSLGGLSYEQYF.

As for this clone: At one boundary the junction diverges from the germline segment, which might be a read error. The chain links TRBV7-9 to TRBJ1-1; 10 bases map to TRBD1. Germline values: CDR1 SEHNR, CDR2 FQNEAQ (reference sequence). The CDR3 runs 16 residues. This CDR3 reads CSSSLGRDRGDTEAFF. In nucleotides, the CDR3 is TGTTCCAGCAGCTTAGGCCGGGACAGGGGAGATACTGAAGCTTTCTTT.

V is TRBV5-1 and J is TRBJ2-2, with D tentatively TRBD1 (5 bases). The CDR3 is made up of 15 amino acids. V lost 3 bases and J 3 bases, leaving 12 bases between the germline ends. Germline values: CDR1 SGHRS, CDR2 YFSETQ. CDR3 sequence: CASSYNVGDTGELFF. CDR3 nucleotides: TGCGCCAGCAGCTATAACGTAGGGGACACCGGGGAGCTGTTTTTT.

The rearrangement uses TRBV14 and TRBJ2-6; D is undetermined. CDR3 length equals 15 residues. V was cut by 1 base and J by 2 bases, with 6 bases left in between. Germline V gene sequence: CDR1 SGHDN, CDR2 FVKESK. The CDR3 protein is CASSQGDTGANVLTF. Here the CDR3 DNA reads TGTGCCAGCAGCCAAGGAGATACTGGGGCCAACGTCCTGACTTTC.

V gene TRBV28 combines with J gene TRBJ2-2; D might be TRBD2 (6 bases). The length of the CDR3 is 17 residues. V dropped 5 bases and J dropped 5 bases, with 21 bases sitting between them. Germline assignment: CDR1 MDHEN and CDR2 SYDVKM. Here the CDR3 reads CASSLIWTGGGTGELFF. CDR3 nucleotides: TGTGCCAGCAGTCTGATATGGACTGGGGGAGGTACCGGGGAGCTGTTTTTT.

The genes are TRBV4-3 and TRBJ2-2; D is undetermined. The CDR3 has 14 residues. V was cut by 0 bases and J by 6 bases, with 8 bases left in between. Germline CDR1 is LGHNA and CDR2 is YSLEER. Here the CDR3 reads CASSQERVAGELFF. The CDR3 nucleotides are TGCGCCAGCAGCCAAGAACGGGTGGCCGGGGAGCTGTTTTTT.

This chain joins TRBV7-2 and TRBJ2-1; a possible D gene is TRBD1 (5 bases). This CDR3 is 15 amino acids long. Germline assignment: CDR1 SGHTA and CDR2 FQGNSA. Trimming cost V 5 bases and J 7 bases, with 18 bases left between them. The CDR3 spells CASSQARGAGNEQFF. DNA for the CDR3: TGTGCCAGCAGCCAAGCTAGGGGCGCAGGGAATGAGCAGTTCTTC.

This clone was found once. The V gene is TRBV27, the J gene TRBJ2-1; no clear D. V lost 4 bases, J lost 9 bases, and 10 bases lay in between. This CDR3 spans 12 amino acids. Per the germline V gene, CDR1 is MNHEY and CDR2 is SMNVEV (reference sequence). The CDR3 region has the DNA TGTGCCAGCAGTTCATGGTCAGGTGAGCAGTTCTTC. Its translation is CASSSWSGEQFF.

CDR3 sequence: CASSIGLEKETQYF. The DNA for the CDR3 is TGTGCCAGTAGTATCGGACTAGAGAAAGAGACCCAGTACTTC. The chain joins TRBV19 to TRBJ2-5; 7 nucleotides match TRBD2. The CDR3 contains 14 residues. V dropped 3 bases and J dropped 3; count of bases not matched to a gene: 4. Germline V gene data show CDR1 as LNHDA and CDR2 as SQIVND (reference sequence).

The rearrangement links TRBV5-5 to TRBJ1-1; weak D call: TRBD1 (6 bases). Germline-derived CDR1 and CDR2 are SGHKS and YYEKEE (reference sequence). The V end was cut by 0 bases, the J end by 6 bases, with 15 bases between. This CDR3 has 15 residues. This CDR3 is CASSLGGGAGAEAFF. CDR3 bases: TGTGCCAGCAGCTTGGGAGGGGGGGCCGGGGCTGAAGCTTTCTTT.

V and J are TRBV11-1 and TRBJ2-7; D perhaps matches TRBD2 (7 bases). The V and J ends lost 2 bases and 5 bases respectively, with 16 bases between them. The CDR3 covers 15 residues. Germline values: CDR1 SGHAT, CDR2 FQDESV (reference sequence). Written as DNA, the CDR3 is TGTGCCAGCAGCTTAAATCGAGGGGGGGGAAACGAGCAGTACTTC. Translation gives CASSLNRGGGNEQYF.

The chain combines TRBV29-1 with TRBJ2-3; the D is unclear. The V end was cut by 4 bases, the J end by 5 bases, with 13 bases between. The CDR3 sequence is 13 residues long. Germline CDR1 reads SQVTM; CDR2 reads ANQGSEA. The CDR3, as DNA: TGCAGCGTTGTCTCGGGTCCCGGAGATACGCAGTATTTT. This gives the protein CSVVSGPGDTQYF.

J is TRBJ2-7 and V is TRBV2; TRBD1 aligns across 9 bases. Germline V CDR1 and CDR2: SNHLY, FYNNEI. J lost 7 bases, V lost 5 bases, and 6 bases had no gene match. This CDR3 comprises 13 residues. In nucleotides, the CDR3 is TGTGCCAGCAGTTTCGACAGGGGGAAAGAGCAGTACTTC. It yields the protein CASSFDRGKEQYF.